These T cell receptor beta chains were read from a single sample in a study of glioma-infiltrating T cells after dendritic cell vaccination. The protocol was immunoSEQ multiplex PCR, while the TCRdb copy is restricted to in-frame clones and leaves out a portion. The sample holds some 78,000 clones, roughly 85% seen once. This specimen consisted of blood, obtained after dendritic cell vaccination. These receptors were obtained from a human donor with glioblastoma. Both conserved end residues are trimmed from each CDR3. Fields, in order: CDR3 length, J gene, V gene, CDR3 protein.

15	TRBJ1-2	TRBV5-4	ASSPGQGAVVDYGYT
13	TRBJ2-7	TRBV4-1	ASSQGQGGGAEQY
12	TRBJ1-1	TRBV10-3	AISLTGGAGEAF
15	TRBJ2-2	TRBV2	ASSRLGGAGNTGELF
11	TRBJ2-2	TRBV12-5	ASGTENTGELF
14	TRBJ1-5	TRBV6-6	ASSYYRAQGNQPQH
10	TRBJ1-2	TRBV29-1	SAGTGGDGYT
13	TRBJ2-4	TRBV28	ASSRATSGVNIQY
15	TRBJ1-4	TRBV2	ASSYGTGGATNEKLF
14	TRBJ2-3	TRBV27	ASSLLGGALTDTQY
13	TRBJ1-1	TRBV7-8	ASSPRPRMNTEAF
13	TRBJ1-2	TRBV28	ASSKYRSTVYGYT
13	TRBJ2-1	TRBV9	ASSVRDRPYNEQF
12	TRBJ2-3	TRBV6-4	ASSGGGATDTQY
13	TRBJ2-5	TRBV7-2	ASSSGSSSGQTQY
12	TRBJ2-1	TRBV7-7	ASSLRGGPDEQF
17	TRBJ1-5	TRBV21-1	ASRNRFLLGQGSNQPQH
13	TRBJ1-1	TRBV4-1	ASSQVGTGNTEAF
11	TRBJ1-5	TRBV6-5	ASSRQGHQPQH
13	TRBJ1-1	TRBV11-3	ASSPGTGENTEAF
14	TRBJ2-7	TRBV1	TSSQDVGGGSNEQY
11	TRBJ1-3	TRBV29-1	SANQGSGNTIY
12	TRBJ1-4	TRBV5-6	ASSGTGWDEKLF
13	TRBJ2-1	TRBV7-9	ASSLDLAGLDEQF
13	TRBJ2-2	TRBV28	ASTPGGDYTGELF
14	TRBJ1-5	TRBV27	ASTPGGVRGNQPQH
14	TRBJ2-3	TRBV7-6	ASSLAASSGTDTQY
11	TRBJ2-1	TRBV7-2	ASSLDYYNEQF
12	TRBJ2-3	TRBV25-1	ASSPTGNTDTQY
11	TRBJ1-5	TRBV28	ASRHSSNQPQH
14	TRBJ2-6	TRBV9	ASSGLGGSGANVLT
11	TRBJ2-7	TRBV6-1	ATTYGTGVEQY
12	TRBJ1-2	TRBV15	ATSRGGPGYGYT
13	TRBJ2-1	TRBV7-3	ASSLTGGSYNEQF
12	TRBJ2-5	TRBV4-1	ASSQQRLGETQY
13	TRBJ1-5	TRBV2	ASSFHPGQLGPQH
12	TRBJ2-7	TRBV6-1	ASSGPFWGDEQY
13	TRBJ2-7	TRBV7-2	ASSTRQTYNYEQY
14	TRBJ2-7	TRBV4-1	ASSQAQQGKWSEQY
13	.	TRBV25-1	ASSEYGGGTYEQY